What follows are 17 T cell receptor beta chains derived from one specimen sequenced in a study of cytomegalovirus exposure and HLA in healthy donors. PCR amplification relied on 60 Vbeta primers (plus 13 Jbeta primers). Generated by immunoSEQ multiplex PCR, the TCRdb table keeps only in-frame clones and is missing some. The repertoire holds about 180,000 clones, with around 77% as singletons. Sequenced input: PBMCs. The source of these receptors is a woman aged 45-60 years in good health and CMV-seropositive.

The chain links TRBV7-2 to TRBJ2-2; 8 bases fit TRBD2. V dropped 5 bases and J dropped 1; count of bases not matched to a gene: 6. This CDR3 has 16 amino acids. The V gene's germline CDR1 is SGHTA and CDR2 FQGNSA. The CDR3 DNA follows: TGTGCCAGCAGCCTCAGGCTAGCGGGGAACACCGGGGAGCTGTTTTTT. Protein product: CASSLRLAGNTGELFF.

The chain uses TRBV5-6 and TRBJ1-4; 8 bases match TRBD1. The CDR3 loop spans 15 amino acids. J lost 7 bases, V lost 3 bases, and 8 bases had no gene match. Germline loops: CDR1 SGHDT, CDR2 YYEEEE. As DNA, the CDR3 is TGTGCCAGCAGCTCAGGACAGGGTGGATCTGAAAAACTGTTTTTT. This sequence encodes CASSSGQGGSEKLFF.

The rearrangement uses TRBV27 and TRBJ2-7; D is possibly TRBD1 (5 bases). Trimming removed 3 bases from V and 4 bases from J, with 16 bases in between. CDR1 and CDR2 (germline): MNHEY, SMNVEV (reference sequence). There are 15 residues in the CDR3. This CDR3 reads CASSFGREGVYEQYF. In DNA, the CDR3 is TGTGCCAGCAGTTTCGGCAGGGAAGGGGTTTACGAGCAGTACTTC.

V and J are TRBV28 and TRBJ2-1, with 7 bases identical to TRBD2. Unmatched junction bases numbered 12, after V lost 5 bases and J lost 8 bases. The CDR3 consists of 15 residues. Germline loops: CDR1 MDHEN, CDR2 SYDVKM. This chain's CDR3 is CASSHGTIPWDEQFF. CDR3 DNA sequence: TGTGCCAGCAGTCACGGGACTATCCCCTGGGATGAGCAGTTCTTC.

V gene TRBV6-1 combines with J gene TRBJ2-7; TRBD1 matches at 9 bases. CDR1 is MNHNS, CDR2 SASEGT, per germline. The length of the CDR3 is 12 residues. J lost 3 bases, V lost 6 bases, and 0 bases had no gene match. The CDR3 region has the DNA TGTGCCAGCAGGGACAGGGGCTACGAGCAGTACTTC. Translating gives CASRDRGYEQYF.

The chain is built from TRBV7-2 and TRBJ1-1, with TRBD1 identical over 9 bases. Germline CDR1 is SGHTA and CDR2 is FQGNSA. V dropped 1 base and J dropped 8; count of bases not matched to a gene: 5. CDR3 length: 14 residues. Here the CDR3 DNA reads TGTGCCAGCAGCTTAGAGGGACAGGGTACCGAAGCTTTCTTT. Translated, it gives CASSLEGQGTEAFF. Full variable domain (remainder filled in from reference TRBV7-2 and TRBJ1-1): GAGVSQSPSNKVTEKGKDVELRCDPISGHTALYWYRQSLGQGLEFLIYFQGNSAPDKSGLPSDRFSAERTGGSVSTLTIQRTQQEDSAVYLCASSLEGQGTEAFFGQGTRLTVV.

The chain carries TRBV28 and TRBJ1-2, with a weak D call TRBD1 (5 bases). Germline assignment: CDR1 MDHEN and CDR2 SYDVKM. The CDR3 loop spans 13 amino acids. V was clipped by 6 bases and J by 4 bases, with 12 bases between them. The CDR3 here is CASSNTGAYGYTF. The CDR3 nucleotides read TGTGCCAGCAGCAACACAGGAGCCTATGGCTACACCTTC.

The chain carries TRBV30 and TRBJ2-1, with 8 nucleotides matching TRBD2. V lost 8 bases, J lost 0 bases, and 9 bases stayed unmatched. CDR1 is GTSNPN, CDR2 SVGIG, per germline (reference sequence). The CDR3 contains 15 residues. DNA for the CDR3: TGTGCCGGGAAGAAACTAGCGGCCTCCTACAATGAGCAGTTCTTC. It yields the protein CAGKKLAASYNEQFF.

This rearrangement joins TRBV29-1 to TRBJ2-1, with 14 nucleotides matching TRBD2. CDR1 is SQVTM, CDR2 ANQGSEA, per germline. The CDR3 spans 15 residues. V gave up 7 bases and J gave up 10 bases; unmatched junction bases: 12. CDR3 in amino acids: CSARLGLAGGGEQFF. CDR3 sequence (DNA): TGCAGCGCTCGACTCGGACTAGCGGGGGGAGGGGAGCAGTTCTTC.

This clone was counted between two and nine times. The chain has TRBV5-4 and TRBJ1-1; maybe TRBD1 (5 bases). CDR1 and CDR2 from the germline V gene are SGHNT and YYREEE (reference sequence). Trimming took 4 bases from V and 3 from J, leaving 19 bases between them. The CDR3 has 16 residues. The CDR3 DNA sequence: TGTGCCAGCAGCCCCGGCGGGGGGGACGGGTACACTGAAGCTTTCTTT. Protein: CASSPGGGDGYTEAFF.

V gene TRBV28 combines with J gene TRBJ1-5, with TRBD1 matching 8 bases. The CDR3 covers 16 residues. Germline CDR1 is MDHEN and CDR2 is SYDVKM. V lost 5 bases and J lost 6; bases outside the gene matches: 12. CDR3 bases: TGTGCCAGCAGTCCCGCCGGACAGGGATTGAGTCAGCCCCAGCATTTT. Its translation is CASSPAGQGLSQPQHF. Supplemented by reference TRBV28 and TRBJ1-5, the full variable domain reads DVKVTQSSRYLVKRTGEKVFLECVQDMDHENMFWYRQDPGLGLRLIYFSYDVKMKEKGDIPEGYSVSREKKERFSLILESASTNQTSMYLCASSPAGQGLSQPQHFGDGTRLSIL.

The chain uses TRBV25-1 and TRBJ2-7, with D tentatively TRBD1 (5 bases). Germline CDR1 reads MGHDK; CDR2 reads SYGVNS. V was shortened by 4 bases and J by 5 bases, with 15 bases between the two germline ends. The CDR3 has 14 amino acids. CDR3 protein: CASSAAGQSNEQYF. The CDR3 bases are TGTGCCAGCAGTGCAGCCGGACAATCCAACGAGCAGTACTTC.

This clone was picked up a small number of times. This chain links TRBV5-6 with TRBJ1-2, with D tentatively TRBD1 (5 bases). The CDR3 spans 14 residues. Germline assignment: CDR1 SGHDT and CDR2 YYEEEE. Trimming took off 7 bases at V and 4 bases at J, with 17 bases between the two ends. The CDR3 loop is CASVGQARLYGYTF. DNA of the CDR3: TGTGCCAGCGTGGGGCAGGCTCGCCTCTATGGCTACACCTTC. Full variable domain (missing parts from reference TRBV5-6 and TRBJ1-2): DAGVTQSPTHLIKTRGQQVTLRCSPKSGHDTVSWYQQALGQGPQFIFQYYEEEERQRGNFPDRFSGHQFPNYSSELNVNALLLGDSALYLCASVGQARLYGYTFGSGTRLTVV.

In DNA form, the CDR3 reads TGTGCCAGCAGCACCCGGACAGGAGGCCCTTTGAATGAGCAGTTCTTC. Its protein is CASSTRTGGPLNEQFF. This chain joins TRBV11-1 and TRBJ2-1, with 7 bases aligning to TRBD1. The ends lost 5 bases at V and 7 bases at J; junction bases unmatched: 14. The CDR3 spans 16 residues. Germline V CDR1 and CDR2: SGHAT, FQDESV (reference sequence).

The gene calls are TRBV14 and TRBJ2-3, with a weak D call TRBD2 (5 bases). Per the germline V gene, CDR1 is SGHDN and CDR2 is FVKESK. The CDR3 contains 14 residues. V was shortened by 4 bases and J by 0 bases, with 8 bases between the two germline ends. The CDR3 loop reads CASSPRTSTDTQYF. The CDR3 region has the DNA TGTGCCAGCAGCCCCAGGACTAGCACAGATACGCAGTATTTT.

The chain employs TRBV5-4 and TRBJ2-3; TRBD2 agrees at 12 bases. J gave up 3 bases and V 4 bases, and 6 bases lay outside the gene matches. The CDR3 spans 16 residues. The germline V gene has CDR1 SGHNT and CDR2 YYREEE (reference sequence). DNA for the CDR3: TGTGCCAGCAGCACTGGACTAGCGGGAAGTACAGATACGCAGTATTTT. Amino acids: CASSTGLAGSTDTQYF.

The chain is built from TRBV9 and TRBJ2-5; 11 nucleotides line up with TRBD1. Trimming removed 2 bases from V and 2 bases from J; junction bases left unmatched: 2. Germline CDR1 reads SGDLS; CDR2 reads YYNGEE. This CDR3 contains 15 residues. The DNA of the CDR3 is TGTGCCAGCAGCGTTGGACAGGGGGCTCAAGAGACCCAGTACTTC. Its protein product is CASSVGQGAQETQYF.